The rows below give T cell receptor beta chains drawn from one sample of a study of cytomegalovirus exposure and HLA in healthy donors. Produced via immunoSEQ multiplex PCR; TCRdb's table is partial and in-frame only. The sample includes about 98,000 clones, about 88% seen only once; the top ten take less than 7.5%. The sequenced sample was PBMCs. The receptors here all came from a man aged 18-30 years in good health and CMV-seropositive. The CDR3 runs from the conserved cysteine through the conserved F or W. Each record gives: CDR3 DNA, CDR3 protein, clone size, D gene, J gene, V gene. The D gene is left open where the match is weak. Only some rows state a clone size, as once, few, many or a class for expanded clones.

TGTGCCAGCAGTGAAGAGACAGGGATTGGCGGCTACACCTTC	CASSEETGIGGYTF	NA	TRBD1	TRBJ1-2	TRBV25-1
TGTGCCAGCAGCTTATTTCAATCCTACGAGCAGTACTTC	CASSLFQSYEQYF	NA	NA	TRBJ2-7	TRBV7-2
TGCGCCAGCAGCTATAGACTAGACGGGAACACCGGGGAGCTGTTTTTT	CASSYRLDGNTGELFF	NA	NA	TRBJ2-2	TRBV4-1
TGTGCCAGCAGTTTAGACAGTAATCAGCCCCAGCATTTT	CASSLDSNQPQHF	NA	NA	TRBJ1-5	TRBV27
TGTGCCAGCTCACCCGGAGTAACATGGACAGGGGGCTCGGGCACTGAAGCTTTCTTT	CASSPGVTWTGGSGTEAFF	NA	TRBD1	TRBJ1-1	TRBV18
TGTGCCAGCAGTGGAGGGGACAGGGGTATAAGGCAGTACTTC	CASSGGDRGIRQYF	NA	TRBD1	TRBJ2-7	TRBV6-1
TGTGCCACCCCGGGGGATGACAGGGCCCTTGGGGGCTACACCTTC	CATPGDDRALGGYTF	NA	TRBD1	TRBJ1-2	TRBV15
TGCGCCAGCGGGCTAGCGGGAAGAGAGACCCAGTACTTC	CASGLAGRETQYF	NA	TRBD2	TRBJ2-5	TRBV5-1
TGTGCCAGCACTAGCGGGAGAGAATACGAGCAGTACTTC	CASTSGREYEQYF	once	TRBD2	TRBJ2-7	TRBV2
TGTGCCAGCACCGACTTCTTGAGGGAGCTGTTTTTT	CASTDFLRELFF	NA	NA	TRBJ2-2	TRBV6-6
TGCAGCGTTGAAGGAGGGCCTAGGAGCTCCTACAATGAGCAGTTCTTC	CSVEGGPRSSYNEQFF	NA	NA	TRBJ2-1	TRBV29-1
TGTGCCAGCAGCCCAGGGACAGTTAACACCGGGGAGCTGTTTTTT	CASSPGTVNTGELFF	NA	TRBD1	TRBJ2-2	TRBV5-4
TGTGCCAGCAGCCCTCGTAGCTCCAGCTCTGGAAACACCATATATTTT	CASSPRSSSSGNTIYF	NA	NA	TRBJ1-3	TRBV11-1
TGTGCCAGCAGTGGGACAGGGGGCTTAAACACCATATATTTT	CASSGTGGLNTIYF	NA	TRBD1	TRBJ1-3	TRBV6-1
TGCAGCGTTGTTGACAGCTCCTACGAGCAGTACTTC	CSVVDSSYEQYF	NA	NA	TRBJ2-7	TRBV29-1
TGTGCCAGCAGTTTTCGGACTAGCGGGATTTCGGGTGAGCAGTTCTTC	CASSFRTSGISGEQFF	NA	TRBD2	TRBJ2-1	TRBV28
TGTGCCAGCAGCTTAGACAGGCTTAATGAAAAACTGTTTTTT	CASSLDRLNEKLFF	NA	NA	TRBJ1-4	TRBV7-2
TGTGCCAGCCTTTGGGGCCGGGACAGGGCCAATGAAGACAATGAGCAGTTCTTC	CASLWGRDRANEDNEQFF	NA	TRBD1	TRBJ2-1	TRBV5-3
TGTGCCAGCAGCTTGGGAGACAGGGGGCTGACCGGGGAGCTGTTTTTT	CASSLGDRGLTGELFF	NA	TRBD1	TRBJ2-2	TRBV7-8
TGTGCCAGTAGTATAAACACAAACTATGGCTACACCTTC	CASSINTNYGYTF	once	NA	TRBJ1-2	TRBV19
TGTGCCAGCAGTTGGACAGGGGTGAATCAGCCCCAGCATTTT	CASSWTGVNQPQHF	NA	TRBD1	TRBJ1-5	TRBV27
TGTGCCAGCAGTTTTGACAGGGATCAGCCCCAGCATTTT	CASSFDRDQPQHF	NA	TRBD1	TRBJ1-5	TRBV27
TGTGCCAGCAGTTTATGGGCGGGAGGGCCCGCCGATACGCAGTATTTT	CASSLWAGGPADTQYF	NA	TRBD2	TRBJ2-3	TRBV27
TGTGCCACCAGCCAGGGGGGCTACTACGAGCAGTACTTC	CATSQGGYYEQYF	NA	NA	TRBJ2-7	TRBV15
TGTGCCAGTATTAATAACCCCCGGGACAGGGGCAGGAGCACTGAAGCTTTCTTT	CASINNPRDRGRSTEAFF	NA	TRBD1	TRBJ1-1	TRBV19
TGTGCCAGCAGCACACGACAGGGGACAAGCACAGATACGCAGTATTTT	CASSTRQGTSTDTQYF	NA	TRBD1	TRBJ2-3	TRBV7-9
TGTGCCAGCAGCACCCGAGGACTAGCGGGGGAAAGCTCCTACGAGCAGTACTTC	CASSTRGLAGESSYEQYF	once	TRBD2	TRBJ2-7	TRBV7-9
TGTGCCAGCAGCTTACTTCGGGATACGCAGTATTTT	CASSLLRDTQYF	NA	NA	TRBJ2-3	TRBV11-2
TGTGCCAGCAGTTCGGGACAGGGGCTTGCTGCCGGGGAGCTGTTTTTT	CASSSGQGLAAGELFF	NA	TRBD1	TRBJ2-2	TRBV28